The clone carrying this T cell receptor (beta chain) was seen only a few times. Its specificity is unknown. All gene names here are mouse names. From the germline J gene comes the end of the CDR3, since the read stops 1 residue before it. This specimen belongs to a study of tissue T cells after allogeneic stem cell transplantation. Study results and caveats: This small cohort was clinically heterogeneous, and sampling depth was a limitation. Which tissue TCRs were alloreactive or antigen-specific was not determined. Some clones might be persisting host cells. Anatomically similar tissues had similar TCR repertoires within each patient. Blood and spleen captured only part of the tissue TCR repertoire.

The CDR3 runs to 15 residues. Germline CDR1 reads LGHNA; CDR2 reads YNLKQL (reference sequence). The J segment lost 5 bases and the V segment lost 0 bases, leaving 1 base of the junction unmatched. TCRdb keeps only in-frame clones here, not all; method: immunoSEQ multiplex PCR. The sample includes around 51,000 clones, around 70% of them seen just once. V and J are TRBV5 and TRBJ1-4, with 9 bases that match TRBD1. Material for sequencing was sorted cells pooled from one or two spleens. This receptor was obtained from a pool of C57BL/6 mice in good health. CDR3 DNA, as far as it was read: TGTGCCAGCAGCCAAGAAGGGACAGGGAACGAAAGATTATTT. Translating it yields CASSQEGTGNERLF. The complete CDR3 sequence is CASSQEGTGNERLFF.